This TCR beta chain was profiled in a study of T-cell memory formation after mild COVID-19 (dated by TCRdb to 2020 to 2023). A note on the overall study: TCR sequence clusters from the two donors were found to be largely donor specific. Longitudinal TCRalpha and TCRbeta repertoire sequencing tracked T-cell clones expanding and contracting after mild COVID-19 in two donors. The cohort comprised two young, previously healthy adult volunteers, one female and one male. What the study reported, not specific to this receptor: From day 15 to 85, contracting clones showed balanced CD4/CD8 phenotypes, whereas a second wave of clones that expanded from day 15 to 37 leaned towards CD4+. Contracting CD4+ clones were located mainly in the CM and EM memory subsets, whereas CD8+ clones were found to be enriched in EMRA. The second-wave clones that peaked on day 37 were not confirmed to be SARS-CoV-2 specific. The detection of some responding clones in pre-infection memory suggests that pre-existing cross-reactive memory T cells joined the SARS-CoV-2 response. The study covered only two mild cases, and larger cohorts including severe cases with pre-infection samples were considered necessary.

A remark on this clonotype: No antigen is known for it. Qualities for individual bases were not recorded, and no much larger clone is one base off.

TCRdb names Illumina NovaSeq 6000 as the instrument used. cDNA libraries for TCRalpha and TCRbeta were prepared by 5'RACE using constant-segment primers, with sample barcodes and unique molecular identifiers added. Trizol reagent was used to extract RNA from every sample. The libraries were amplified in two PCR steps, and the second step added a second sample barcode and Illumina TruSeq adapters. Libraries were sequenced on an Illumina NovaSeq with 2 x 150 bp paired-end reads. The study's own analysis went as follows. Reads were demultiplexed and collapsed into UMI-guided consensus sequences with migec v1.2.7. With mixcr v2.1.11, UMI consensuses were aligned to TRA and TRB V and J templates and assembled into clonotypes. Clonotypes were classified as expanded or contracted when called significant by both edgeR and NoisET, with noise models trained on biological replicates. For edgeR calls, the thresholds were a false discovery rate-adjusted p below 0.01 and a log2 fold-change of 1. As an exploratory analysis of dynamics, max-normalized trajectories of the 1000 most abundant clonotypes were examined with PCA combined with hierarchical clustering. The CD4 or CD8 phenotype of responding clones was assigned using the separately sequenced CD4+ and CD8+ repertoires. Using fastp at Q25 and MiXCR, TCRdb reprocessed the public reads and kept productive beta chains. Each entry merges the rows of one CDR3 protein and shows their most common DNA and genes. These V and J calls are TCRdb output, not the study's own analysis. This sample comprises about 140,000 distinct CDR3 sequences, 11% to 15% of them detected only once. Together, the top ten hold about 26% of the sample.

Ficoll-Paque density gradient centrifugation was the method used to isolate PBMCs. The CDR3 goes from the cysteine to the phenylalanine over 21 residues. The entry retains the CDR3 DNA only, 63 bases that are in frame from base 1. Per the germline V gene, LGHNA is the CDR1 and YNFKEQ is the CDR2. The germline V end is reduced by 2 bases and the J end by 0 bases; junction bases left unmatched: 20. Material: PBMCs or a T cell subset sorted from them (not recorded which). The sequence came from an adult woman who had mild COVID-19 (a few samples of this study predate the infection). The sample titles of this study are shuffled in the database, so cell type and time point are left out; the donor was told from shared clones. The chain joins TRBV4-2 to TRBJ2-3; TRBD2 matches 7 bases in the middle. In nucleotides, the sequence is TGTGCCAGCAGCCAAAACCCCCTGGGGAGGGAATTCTACTCTAGCACAGATACGCAGTATTTT. Its translation reads: CASSQNPLGREFYSSTDTQYF.